The subject of this entry is one T cell receptor (beta chain). The antigen is not known. This record belongs to a study of identical twins. Study-wide results and limits: With abundant cord blood beta clonotypes, insertions were fewer; memory repertoires showed no such pattern. Among monozygotic twins, out-of-frame TCR alpha sharing exceeded what models predicted. Beta out-of-frame twin sharing showed a weaker excess.

Germline-derived CDR1 and CDR2 are MNHEY and SVGAGI. V lost 0 bases, J lost 8 bases, and 14 bases lay in between. This CDR3 region has 15 residues. TCRdb ran MiXCR on the 5' RACE reads and lists one entry per CDR3 protein. The sample lists some 500,000 distinct CDR3 sequences; 7.5% to 10% were seen once. The same sample was also used in a study of yellow fever vaccine responses in identical twins.

This clonotype was obtained from a woman younger than 35 in good health. The chain combines TRBV6-5 with TRBJ2-1; D unclear. Sequencing was performed on PBMCs. The CDR3 bases are TGTGCCAGCAGTTACTCGAATTTAGGGCCCGATGAGCAGTTCTTC. Residues: CASSYSNLGPDEQFF.